One and the same sample provided the 17 T cell receptor beta chains below, sequenced in a study of control samples from healthy donors and cancer patients. Here immunoSEQ multiplex PCR was the method, and the copy in TCRdb shows in-frame clones only, minus some. The table includes 52,000 or so clones, about 93% detected once. Source material: blood. Every receptor here comes from a man aged 25-45 years in good health.

The V call is TRBV19, the J call TRBJ2-7; D is unresolved. V was clipped by 3 bases and J by 0 bases, with 9 bases between them. Germline V gene lookup returns CDR1 LNHDA and CDR2 SQIVND (reference sequence). This CDR3 is 14 amino acids long. The CDR3 bases are TGTGCCAGTAGTATTTTGGGCAGCTCCTACGAGCAGTACTTC. Its translation is CASSILGSSYEQYF.

This clone was found once. V gene TRBV6-4 combines with J gene TRBJ2-1; 13 positions agree with TRBD2. V was clipped by 6 bases and J by 5 bases; unmatched bases: 7. CDR1 is MRHNA, CDR2 SNTAGT, per germline. The CDR3 totals 16 residues. The CDR3 reads CASSPTGTSGDNEQFF. CDR3 bases: TGTGCCAGCAGCCCCACCGGGACTAGCGGGGACAATGAGCAGTTCTTC.

V usage is TRBV6-5 and J usage is TRBJ1-1; tentative D call: TRBD1 (6 bases). This CDR3 has 14 amino acids. Germline V lookup: CDR1 MNHEY, CDR2 SVGAGI. V dropped 6 bases and J dropped 5 bases, with 16 bases sitting between them. DNA of the CDR3: TGTGCCAGCAGCCGCGGACTCCAGGGGACTGAAGCTTTCTTT. This codes for CASSRGLQGTEAFF.

The count of this clone is one. The V and J genes are TRBV7-8 and TRBJ2-1; no reliable D call. Germline assignment: CDR1 SGHVS and CDR2 FQNEAQ. V dropped 1 base and J dropped 7 bases, with 14 bases sitting between them. CDR3 size: 15 residues. In DNA form, the CDR3 reads TGTGCCAGCAGCTTAGTGCGTATGAGACGTAATGAGCAGTTCTTC. Translating it yields CASSLVRMRRNEQFF.

This sequence joins TRBV5-5 and TRBJ1-6, with 7 nucleotides matching TRBD1. Unmatched junction bases numbered 8, after V lost 4 bases and J lost 10 bases. Germline values: CDR1 SGHKS, CDR2 YYEKEE (reference sequence). The CDR3 extends over 14 amino acids. DNA of the CDR3: TGTGCCAGCAGCCCGGACAGGTTTTTGTCACCCCTCCACTTT. It is translated as CASSPDRFLSPLHF. Full variable domain (outside the CDR3, taken from reference TRBV5-5 and TRBJ1-6): DAGVTQSPTHLIKTRGQQVTLRCSPISGHKSVSWYQQVLGQGPQFIFQYYEKEERGRGNFPDRFSARQFPNYSSELNVNALLLGDSALYLCASSPDRFLSPLHFGNGTRLTVT.

In its sample, this clone was seen once. The rearrangement uses TRBV7-3 and TRBJ1-1; D is ambiguous. This CDR3 has 12 residues. Trimming removed 3 bases at V and 4 bases at J, with 6 bases between. Germline assignment: CDR1 SGHTA and CDR2 FQGTGA. The CDR3 DNA is TGTGCCAGCAGCTTTCGATTCACTGAAGCTTTCTTT. It encodes CASSFRFTEAFF.

V and J are TRBV30 and TRBJ1-3; D gene ambiguous. V lost 4 bases to trimming and J lost 0 bases, with 13 bases between them. This CDR3 comprises 15 residues. Germline loops: CDR1 GTSNPN, CDR2 SVGIG (reference sequence). Written as DNA, the CDR3 is TGTGCCTGGACCCCCTCGAGGGCCTCTGGAAACACCATATATTTT. This codes for CAWTPSRASGNTIYF.

V is TRBV18 and J is TRBJ1-1; 7 nucleotides agree with TRBD1. This CDR3 contains 15 residues. Germline CDR1 reads KGHSH; CDR2 reads LQKENI. The V and J ends lost 3 bases and 4 bases, in that order; junction bases with no gene match: 8. CDR3 sequence: CASSPSRGPGTEAFF. For the CDR3, the DNA is TGTGCCAGCTCACCGTCGAGGGGGCCGGGCACTGAAGCTTTCTTT.

The rearrangement uses TRBV14 and TRBJ1-4; 9 bases agree with TRBD1. V was clipped by 3 bases and J by 5 bases; unmatched bases: 4. Looked up from germline, CDR1 is SGHDN and CDR2 is FVKESK. The CDR3 runs 15 residues. CDR3 sequence: CASSHRQGVNEKLFF. As DNA, the CDR3 is TGTGCCAGCAGCCACAGACAGGGGGTAAATGAAAAACTGTTTTTT.

The V and J genes are TRBV27 and TRBJ2-7, with D tentatively TRBD1 or TRBD2 (5 bases each). V lost 4 bases and J 3 bases, leaving 10 bases between the germline ends. CDR1 is MNHEY, CDR2 SMNVEV, per germline (reference sequence). This CDR3 is 13 amino acids long. CDR3 bases: TGTGCCAGCAGTTACGGGGACGTCTACGAGCAGTACTTC. This sequence encodes CASSYGDVYEQYF.

The chain recombines TRBV5-1 with TRBJ2-7; TRBD2 agrees at 10 bases. CDR1 and CDR2 (germline): SGHRS, YFSETQ. The junction had 4 bases not matched to a gene; V was cut back by 1 base and J by 0 bases. This CDR3 spans 16 amino acids. The CDR3 loop reads CASSLRASGSSYEQYF. In nucleotides, the CDR3 is TGCGCCAGCAGCTTGCGGGCTAGCGGGAGCTCCTACGAGCAGTACTTC.

The genes are TRBV29-1 and TRBJ1-3; tentatively, D is TRBD1 (6 bases). This CDR3 contains 13 residues. Germline values: CDR1 SQVTM, CDR2 ANQGSEA. V shed 6 bases and J shed 7 bases, with 16 bases lying between them. CDR3 protein: CSVLQGVRNTIYF. In DNA form, the CDR3 reads TGCAGCGTACTACAGGGAGTACGGAACACCATATATTTT.

This rearrangement joins TRBV4-1 to TRBJ1-2; 9 bases fit TRBD1. The CDR3 consists of 14 residues. Germline CDR1 is MGHRA and CDR2 is YSYEKL. Trimming removed 2 bases from V and 8 bases from J; junction bases left unmatched: 6. The CDR3 here is CASSQQQGARGYTF. Here the CDR3 DNA reads TGCGCCAGCAGCCAACAACAGGGGGCTAGAGGCTACACCTTC.

The genes are TRBV7-9 and TRBJ1-1; D might be TRBD1 (6 bases). The CDR3 sequence is 14 residues long. Trimming stripped 0 bases from V and 3 bases from J, with 8 bases between. In germline, CDR1 is SEHNR, CDR2 FQNEAQ (reference sequence). The DNA for the CDR3 is TGTGCCAGCAGCTTAGCGGGGGCCTACACTGAAGCTTTCTTT. Translation gives CASSLAGAYTEAFF.

This chain uses TRBV7-8 with TRBJ2-3; D is unresolved. CDR1 is SGHVS, CDR2 FQNEAQ, per germline. The V and J ends lost 5 bases and 3 bases respectively, with 3 bases between them. The CDR3 is 11 amino acids. The CDR3 DNA reads TGTGCCAGCAGCCCAACAGATACGCAGTATTTT. Translated: CASSPTDTQYF.

This clone came up once. This chain uses TRBV28 with TRBJ2-1; TRBD1 agrees at 10 bases. Trimming took 5 bases from V and 9 from J; bases not matched to a gene: 7. The CDR3 length is 14 residues. Germline CDR1 MDHEN, CDR2 SYDVKM. DNA of the CDR3: TGTGCCAGCAGTCTAGGACAGGGGGTAGGTGAGCAGTTCTTC. This encodes CASSLGQGVGEQFF. The whole variable domain, remainder taken from reference TRBV28 and TRBJ2-1, is DVKVTQSSRYLVKRTGEKVFLECVQDMDHENMFWYRQDPGLGLRLIYFSYDVKMKEKGDIPEGYSVSREKKERFSLILESASTNQTSMYLCASSLGQGVGEQFFGPGTRLTVL.

V gene TRBV12-3 or TRBV12-4 combines with J gene TRBJ2-5; 10 bases are shared with TRBD2. There are 13 residues in the CDR3. The V and J ends lost 10 bases and 1 base, in that order; junction bases with no gene match: 3. The DNA of the CDR3 is TGTGCCACCAGACTAGCGGGCCAAGAGACCCAGTACTTC. It translates to CATRLAGQETQYF.